This TCR beta chain was obtained from a study of response to subunit inactivated influenza vaccine. Regarding this clonotype: As yet, its antigen is unknown.

The germline V gene encodes CDR1 MNHEY and CDR2 SMNVEV (reference sequence). Trimming took off 6 bases at V and 5 bases at J, with 14 bases between the two ends. This CDR3 is 14 amino acids long. Study-level findings and limits: Each seasonal flu vaccination may recruit only limited new T cells, authors suggested.

TCRdb reprocessed the RT-PCR reads with MiXCR, giving one entry per CDR3 protein. The sample carries roughly 760,000 distinct CDR3 sequences, about 20% recorded once. The sequence derives from a middle-aged man who received an inactivated influenza vaccine. The material was PBMCs from blood, obtained around 5 days after vaccination. The V gene is TRBV27, the J gene TRBJ2-1; D may be TRBD2 (5 bases). As DNA, the CDR3 is TGTGCCAGCAGAAAAAGCGGTAGAAACAATGAGCAGTTCTTC. It is translated as CASRKSGRNNEQFF.